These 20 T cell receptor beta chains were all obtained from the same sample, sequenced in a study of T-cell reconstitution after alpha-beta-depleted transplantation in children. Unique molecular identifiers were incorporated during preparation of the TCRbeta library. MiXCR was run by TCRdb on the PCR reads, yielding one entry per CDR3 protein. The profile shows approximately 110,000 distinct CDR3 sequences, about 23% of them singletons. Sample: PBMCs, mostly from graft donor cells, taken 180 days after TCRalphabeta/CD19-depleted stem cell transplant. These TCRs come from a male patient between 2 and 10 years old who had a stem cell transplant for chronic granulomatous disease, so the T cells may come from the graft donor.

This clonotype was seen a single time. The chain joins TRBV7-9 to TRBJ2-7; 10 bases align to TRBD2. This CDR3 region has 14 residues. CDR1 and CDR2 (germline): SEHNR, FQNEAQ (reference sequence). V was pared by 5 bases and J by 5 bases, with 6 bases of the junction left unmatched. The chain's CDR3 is CASSPNLAGDEQYF. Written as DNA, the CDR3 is TGTGCCAGCAGCCCTAACCTAGCGGGAGACGAGCAGTACTTC. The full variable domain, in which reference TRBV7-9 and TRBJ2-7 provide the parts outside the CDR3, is DTGVSQNPRHKITKRGQNVTFRCDPISEHNRLYWYRQTLGQGPEFLTYFQNEAQLEKSRLLSDRFSAERPKGSFSTLEIQRTEQGDSAMYLCASSPNLAGDEQYFGPGTRLTVT.

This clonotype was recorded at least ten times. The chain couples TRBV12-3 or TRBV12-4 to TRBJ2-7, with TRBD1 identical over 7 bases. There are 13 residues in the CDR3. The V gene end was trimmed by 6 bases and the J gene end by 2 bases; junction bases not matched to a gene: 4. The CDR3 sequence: CASSLTGAYEQYF. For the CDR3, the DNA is TGTGCCAGCAGCTTAACAGGGGCCTACGAGCAGTACTTC.

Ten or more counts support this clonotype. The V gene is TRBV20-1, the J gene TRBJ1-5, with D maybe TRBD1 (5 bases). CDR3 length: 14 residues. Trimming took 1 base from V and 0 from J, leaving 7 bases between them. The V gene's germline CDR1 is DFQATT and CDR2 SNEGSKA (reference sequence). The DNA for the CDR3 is TGCAGTGCTAGAGGACAGATTAGCAATCAGCCCCAGCATTTT. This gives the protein CSARGQISNQPQHF.

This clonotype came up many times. The CDR3 spells CSALPGLAGFYEQYF. In DNA, the CDR3 is TGCAGTGCTTTACCGGGACTAGCGGGATTCTACGAGCAGTACTTC. The V call is TRBV20-1, the J call TRBJ2-7; 13 bases match TRBD2. V lost 5 bases to trimming and J lost 3 bases; unmatched junction nucleotides: 7. Looked up from germline, CDR1 is DFQATT and CDR2 is SNEGSKA (reference sequence). This CDR3 region has 15 residues.

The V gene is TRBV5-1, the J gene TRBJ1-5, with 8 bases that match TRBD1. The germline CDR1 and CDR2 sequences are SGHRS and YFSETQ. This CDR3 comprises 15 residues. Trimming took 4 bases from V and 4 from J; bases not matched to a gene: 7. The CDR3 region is CASSPGQGPNQPQHF. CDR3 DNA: TGCGCCAGCAGCCCCGGACAGGGACCGAATCAGCCCCAGCATTTT. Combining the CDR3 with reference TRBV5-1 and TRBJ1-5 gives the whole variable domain KAGVTQTPRYLIKTRGQQVTLSCSPISGHRSVSWYQQTPGQGLQFLFEYFSETQRNKGNFPGRFSGRQFSNSRSEMNVSTLELGDSALYLCASSPGQGPNQPQHFGDGTRLSIL.

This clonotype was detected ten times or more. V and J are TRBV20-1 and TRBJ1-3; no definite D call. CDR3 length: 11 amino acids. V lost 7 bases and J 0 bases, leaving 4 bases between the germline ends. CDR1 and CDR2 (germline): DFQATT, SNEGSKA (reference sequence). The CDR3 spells CSGPSGNTIYF. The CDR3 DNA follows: TGCAGTGGCCCCTCTGGAAACACCATATATTTT.

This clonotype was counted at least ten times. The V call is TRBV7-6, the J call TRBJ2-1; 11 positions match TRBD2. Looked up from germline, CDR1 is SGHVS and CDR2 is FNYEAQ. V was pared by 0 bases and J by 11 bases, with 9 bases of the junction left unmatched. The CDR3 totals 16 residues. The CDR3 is CASSLAYSGGAPQQFF. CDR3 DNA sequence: TGTGCCAGCAGCTTAGCATATAGCGGGGGGGCTCCTCAGCAGTTCTTC.

DNA for the CDR3: TGCGCCAGCAGCTACAAGGGGCCAAGCACAGATACGCAGTATTTT. This translates into CASSYKGPSTDTQYF. The V and J genes are TRBV5-1 and TRBJ2-3; D possibly corresponds to TRBD1 (5 bases). CDR3 length: 15 amino acids. Trimming took off 3 bases at V and 0 bases at J, with 11 bases between the two ends. Germline values: CDR1 SGHRS, CDR2 YFSETQ.

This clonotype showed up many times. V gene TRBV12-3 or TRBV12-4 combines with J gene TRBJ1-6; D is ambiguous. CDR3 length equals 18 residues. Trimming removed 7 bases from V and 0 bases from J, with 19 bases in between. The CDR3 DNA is TGTGCCAGCACCGTTCGGGGTCCTGCCAGCTCCTATAATTCACCCCTCCACTTT. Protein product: CASTVRGPASSYNSPLHF.

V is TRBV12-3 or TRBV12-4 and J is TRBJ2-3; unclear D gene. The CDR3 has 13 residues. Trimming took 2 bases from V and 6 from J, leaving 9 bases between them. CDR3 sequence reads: CASSLRTYDTQYF. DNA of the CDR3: TGTGCCAGCAGTTTAAGAACGTACGATACGCAGTATTTT.

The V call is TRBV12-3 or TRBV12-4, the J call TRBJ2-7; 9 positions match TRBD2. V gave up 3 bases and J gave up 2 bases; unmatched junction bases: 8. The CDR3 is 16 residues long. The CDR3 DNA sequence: TGTGCCAGCAGTTTCAAAGCGGGAGGCTTTACCTACGAGCAGTACTTC. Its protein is CASSFKAGGFTYEQYF.

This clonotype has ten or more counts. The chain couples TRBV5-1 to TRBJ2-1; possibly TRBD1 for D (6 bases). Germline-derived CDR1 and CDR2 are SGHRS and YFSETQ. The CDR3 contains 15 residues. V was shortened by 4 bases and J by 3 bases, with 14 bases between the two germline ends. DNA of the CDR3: TGCGCCAGCAGCGTTGGGACACTGGGCTACAATGAGCAGTTCTTC. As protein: CASSVGTLGYNEQFF.

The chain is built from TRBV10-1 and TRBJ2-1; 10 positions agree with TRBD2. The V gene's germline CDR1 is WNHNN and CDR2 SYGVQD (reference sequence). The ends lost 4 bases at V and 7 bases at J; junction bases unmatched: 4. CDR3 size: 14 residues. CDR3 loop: CASSVERGGNEQFF. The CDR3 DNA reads TGCGCCAGCAGTGTGGAGCGGGGGGGGAATGAGCAGTTCTTC.

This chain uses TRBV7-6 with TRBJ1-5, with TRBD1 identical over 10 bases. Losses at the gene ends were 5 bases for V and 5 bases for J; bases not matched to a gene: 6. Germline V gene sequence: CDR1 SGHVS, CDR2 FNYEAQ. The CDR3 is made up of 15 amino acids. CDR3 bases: TGTGCCAGCAGCCCCGCCGGGACAGGGGATCAGCCCCAGCATTTT. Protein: CASSPAGTGDQPQHF.

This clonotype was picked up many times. Here the CDR3 DNA reads TGTGCCAGCTCCGGACCGTACGAGCAGTACTTC. Translating it yields CASSGPYEQYF. The J gene is TRBJ2-7, the V gene TRBV18; D gene ambiguous. Germline V gene data show CDR1 as KGHSH and CDR2 as LQKENI. This CDR3 region has 11 residues. Trimming removed 6 bases from V and 4 bases from J, with 7 bases in between.

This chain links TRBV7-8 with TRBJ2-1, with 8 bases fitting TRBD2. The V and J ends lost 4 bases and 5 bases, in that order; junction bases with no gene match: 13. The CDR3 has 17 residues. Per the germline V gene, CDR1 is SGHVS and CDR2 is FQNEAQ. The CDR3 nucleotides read TGTGCCAGCAGCTCAGCATCTTTAGCGGGAAAAGACAATGAGCAGTTCTTC. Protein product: CASSSASLAGKDNEQFF. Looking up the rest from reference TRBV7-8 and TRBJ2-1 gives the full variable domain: GAGVSQSPRYKVAKRGQDVALRCDPISGHVSLFWYQQALGQGPEFLTYFQNEAQLDKSGLPSDRFFAERPEGSVSTLKIQRTQQEDSAVYLCASSSASLAGKDNEQFFGPGTRLTVL.

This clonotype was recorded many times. The CDR3 nucleotides read TGTGCCAGCAGCGTAGAGGGAAGCGAGCAAGAGACCCAGTACTTC. Its translation: CASSVEGSEQETQYF. This chain links TRBV9 with TRBJ2-5; D is undetermined. The V gene's germline CDR1 is SGDLS and CDR2 YYNGEE. The CDR3 totals 15 residues. Trimming pared 0 bases from V and 2 bases from J, leaving 11 bases between.

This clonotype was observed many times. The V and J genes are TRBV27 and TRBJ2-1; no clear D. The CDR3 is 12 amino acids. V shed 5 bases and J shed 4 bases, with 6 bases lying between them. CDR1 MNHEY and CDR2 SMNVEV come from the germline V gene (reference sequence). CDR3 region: CASSRPYNEQFF. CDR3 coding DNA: TGTGCCAGCAGTCGCCCTTACAATGAGCAGTTCTTC.

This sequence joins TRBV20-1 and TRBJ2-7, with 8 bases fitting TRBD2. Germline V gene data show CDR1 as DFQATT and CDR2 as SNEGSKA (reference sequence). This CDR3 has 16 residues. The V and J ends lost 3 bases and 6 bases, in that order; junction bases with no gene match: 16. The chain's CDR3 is CSASNLFRTSLPEQYF. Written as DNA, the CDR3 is TGCAGTGCTAGTAACTTATTTAGGACTAGCCTCCCCGAGCAGTACTTC.

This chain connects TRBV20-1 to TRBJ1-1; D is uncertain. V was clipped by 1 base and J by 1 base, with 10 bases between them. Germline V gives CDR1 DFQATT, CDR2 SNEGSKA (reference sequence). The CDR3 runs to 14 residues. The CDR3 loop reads CSARVWGQNTEAFF. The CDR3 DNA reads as TGCAGTGCTAGAGTTTGGGGTCAGAACACTGAAGCTTTCTTT.